Listed below are T cell receptor beta chains from one sample, sequenced in a study of T-cell memory formation after mild COVID-19. TCRdb re-called the 5' RACE reads with MiXCR, one entry per CDR3 protein. The data show hundreds of thousands of distinct CDR3 sequences, with approximately 18% seen just once and approximately 12% held by the top ten. Sample: PBMCs or a T cell subset sorted from them (not recorded which). These receptors were collected from an adult woman who had mild COVID-19 (a few samples of this study predate the infection). Cell type and time point are not known. CDR3s include the opening cysteine and the closing phenylalanine or tryptophan. D genes are given only for firm matches. Size is stated for part of the rows, as once, few or many counts, or as a class when the clone is expanded.

d_call: NA; j_call: TRBJ2-3; v_call: TRBV5-5; clone_size: many; cdr3_aa: CASSSGKGSQYF; cdr3_nt: TGTGCCAGCAGCTCAGGGAAGGGATCGCAGTATTTT
d_call: NA; j_call: TRBJ1-5; v_call: TRBV12-3/TRBV12-4; clone_size: NA; cdr3_aa: CASSRSGRQPQHF; cdr3_nt: TGTGCCAGCAGCCGCAGTGGGAGGCAGCCCCAGCATTTT
d_call: TRBD1; j_call: TRBJ2-5; v_call: TRBV7-9; clone_size: NA; cdr3_aa: CASRETGTGGKETQYF; cdr3_nt: TGTGCCAGCAGGGAGACGGGGACAGGGGGAAAAGAGACCCAGTACTTC
d_call: NA; j_call: TRBJ2-7; v_call: TRBV6-1; clone_size: few; cdr3_aa: CASSGGLGAYEQYF; cdr3_nt: TGTGCCAGCAGCGGGGGGCTTGGGGCCTACGAGCAGTACTTC
d_call: NA; j_call: TRBJ1-1; v_call: TRBV7-9; clone_size: NA; cdr3_aa: CASSPWVSNTEAFF; cdr3_nt: TGTGCCAGCAGCCCCTGGGTCTCGAACACTGAAGCTTTCTTT
d_call: NA; j_call: TRBJ1-5; v_call: TRBV12-3/TRBV12-4; clone_size: NA; cdr3_aa: CASSRSYSNQPQHF; cdr3_nt: TGTGCCAGCAGTCGCAGCTATAGCAATCAGCCCCAGCATTTT
d_call: NA; j_call: TRBJ2-3; v_call: TRBV5-1; clone_size: NA; cdr3_aa: CASSLGKSTDTQYF; cdr3_nt: TGCGCCAGCAGCTTGGGTAAGAGCACAGATACGCAGTATTTT
d_call: TRBD1; j_call: TRBJ2-6; v_call: TRBV2; clone_size: few; cdr3_aa: CASIQGDGANVLTF; cdr3_nt: TGTGCCAGCATCCAGGGGGATGGGGCCAACGTCCTGACTTTC
d_call: NA; j_call: TRBJ2-5; v_call: TRBV18; clone_size: NA; cdr3_aa: CASSPPGSAKGETQYF; cdr3_nt: TGTGCCAGCTCACCACCGGGCAGTGCAAAGGGAGAGACCCAGTACTTC
d_call: NA; j_call: TRBJ1-1; v_call: TRBV7-9; clone_size: few; cdr3_aa: CASSLAQGEAFF; cdr3_nt: TGTGCCAGCAGCTTAGCACAGGGTGAAGCTTTCTTT
d_call: NA; j_call: TRBJ1-1; v_call: TRBV5-1; clone_size: few; cdr3_aa: CASSLARGIEAFF; cdr3_nt: TGCGCCAGCAGCTTGGCCCGGGGGATTGAAGCTTTCTTT
d_call: TRBD2; j_call: TRBJ2-7; v_call: TRBV5-6; clone_size: few; cdr3_aa: CASTDSGGIYEQYF; cdr3_nt: TGTGCCAGCACCGACAGCGGGGGGATTTACGAGCAGTACTTC
d_call: NA; j_call: TRBJ2-7; v_call: TRBV7-2; clone_size: NA; cdr3_aa: CASSQTNAPYEQYF; cdr3_nt: TGTGCCAGCAGCCAAACCAACGCCCCCTACGAGCAGTACTTC